The present entry profiles one T cell receptor (beta chain) with its context. Authors' analysis steps: Scientists estimated how many nucleated cells there were by amplifying reference gene primers. The data were produced by immunoSEQ multiplex PCR, yet TCRdb's version contains in-frame clones alone and is incomplete. The DNA gave D and trimming, while V, J and clone size come from that table. The sample has under 300,000 clones, approximately 91% seen once; the top ten hold around 2.1%. The data originate from a study of blood T cell repertoires in COVID-19. The wider study: Specimens from acute and convalescent COVID-19 originated in the United States, Italy and Spain. From T cells, B-cell-depleted T cells, or PBMCs came the material, which was cDNA or gDNA.

V lost 8 bases and J lost 5; bases outside the gene matches: 12. This CDR3 is built from 15 residues. Germline V gene data show CDR1 as LNHDA and CDR2 as SQIVND (reference sequence). Material for sequencing was peripheral blood. The clonotype was recovered from a man aged 45-65 years with acute or convalescent COVID-19. The chain uses TRBV19 and TRBJ2-7; 10 nucleotides line up with TRBD2. The DNA for the CDR3 is TGTGCCAGTTCGCCTCTAGCGGGGGCTGGAGACGAGCAGTACTTC. This codes for CASSPLAGAGDEQYF.